The T cell receptor beta chain described here comes from a study of PD-1 blockade in classical Hodgkin lymphoma. Clones were read by immunoSEQ multiplex PCR, and TCRdb kept only the in-frame ones, dropping some. The sample yields about 47,000 clones, under 95% seen once. As to time point: newly diagnosed, previously untreated cHL patient sample. A comparison was provided by newly diagnosed, untreated classical Hodgkin lymphoma PBMCs. The sequenced sample consisted of peripheral blood mononuclear cells (PBMCs). This clonotype was sampled from a human donor with classical Hodgkin lymphoma.

The CDR3 loop is CASSFDGGNTEAFF. In DNA form, the CDR3 reads TGCGCCAGCAGCTTCGACGGCGGGAACACTGAAGCTTTCTTT. V usage is TRBV5-1 and J usage is TRBJ1-1; D uncertain. The V end lost 2 bases, the J end lost 1 base, and 9 bases lay between the germline ends. CDR3 length: 14 residues. Germline V gene data show CDR1 as SGHRS and CDR2 as YFSETQ.